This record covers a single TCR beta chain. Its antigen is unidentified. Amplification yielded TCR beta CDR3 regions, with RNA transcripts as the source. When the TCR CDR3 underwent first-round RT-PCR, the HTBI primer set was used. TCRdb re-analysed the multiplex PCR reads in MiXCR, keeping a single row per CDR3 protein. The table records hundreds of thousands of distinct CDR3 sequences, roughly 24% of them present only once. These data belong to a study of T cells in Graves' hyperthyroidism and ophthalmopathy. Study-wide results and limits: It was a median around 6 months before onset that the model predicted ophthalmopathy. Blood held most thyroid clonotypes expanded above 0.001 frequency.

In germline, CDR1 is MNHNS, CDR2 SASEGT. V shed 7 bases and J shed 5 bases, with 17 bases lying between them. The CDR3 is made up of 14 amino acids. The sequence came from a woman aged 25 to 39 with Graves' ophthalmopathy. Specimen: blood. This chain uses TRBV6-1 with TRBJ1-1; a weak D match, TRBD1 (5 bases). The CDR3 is CASTPTDRGTEAFF. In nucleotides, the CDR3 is TGTGCCAGCACCCCAACGGATCGGGGGACTGAAGCTTTCTTT.